The 18 T cell receptor beta chains reported below all come from one sample, sequenced in a study of CD8 T cells in ankylosing spondylitis. General observations from the study: Seemingly distinctive of ankylosing spondylitis blood was a TCR beta motif formed by eight highly homologous variants.

A single record per CDR3 protein comes from TCRdb applying MiXCR to the 5' RACE reads. This table has 700,000 to 850,000 distinct CDR3 sequences, 12% appearing once. For these receptors, no antigen is known. The material sequenced was blood, either unsorted or a sorted T cell fraction (not recorded which). The receptors here all came from a male donor with ankylosing spondylitis.

In its sample, this clonotype was seen many times. This chain links TRBV20-1 with TRBJ2-3; 7 bases line up with TRBD1. The length of the CDR3 is 13 residues. Germline V gives CDR1 DFQATT, CDR2 SNEGSKA (reference sequence). V lost 6 bases, J lost 3 bases, and 6 bases stayed unmatched. In nucleotides, the CDR3 is TGCAGTGCCTTCGCGACAGGGACAGATACGCAGTATTTT. Its translation: CSAFATGTDTQYF.

This clonotype was seen a handful of times. The chain is built from TRBV20-1 and TRBJ2-1; 10 positions match TRBD2. CDR3 length: 17 amino acids. J gave up 7 bases and V 4 bases, and 16 bases lay outside the gene matches. Germline V gene lookup returns CDR1 DFQATT and CDR2 SNEGSKA (reference sequence). As DNA, the CDR3 is TGCAGTGCTACCTACAGGAGAACTAGCGGGAAGAAGAATGAGCAGTTCTTC. Its protein is CSATYRRTSGKKNEQFF.

The rearrangement links TRBV4-3 to TRBJ1-3; possibly TRBD1 for D (5 bases). Germline CDR1 and CDR2: LGHNA and YSLEER. The ends were cut back, 2 bases at V and 0 bases at J, with 14 bases in the middle. This CDR3 spans 17 amino acids. The CDR3 DNA sequence: TGCGCCAGCAGCCAAATCACAGGAATTTACTCTGGAAACACCATATATTTT. Translating it yields CASSQITGIYSGNTIYF.

This clonotype was detected only a few times. The rearrangement links TRBV6-1 to TRBJ2-3, with 10 nucleotides matching TRBD2. Germline V gene sequence: CDR1 MNHNS, CDR2 SASEGT. V was clipped by 6 bases and J by 6 bases; unmatched bases: 9. This CDR3 is built from 15 residues. The CDR3, as DNA: TGTGCCAGCAGCTCACTAGCGGGGAGGGTGGATACGCAGTATTTT. Amino acid sequence: CASSSLAGRVDTQYF.

This clonotype appeared a few times. The chain couples TRBV9 to TRBJ2-3, with D maybe TRBD1 (5 bases). Between the trimmed V and J ends, which lost 3 bases and 0 bases, there was a span of 11 bases. This CDR3 has 15 amino acids. Looked up from germline, CDR1 is SGDLS and CDR2 is YYNGEE. Written as DNA, the CDR3 is TGTGCCAGCAGCGGGCGACAGAGTAGCACAGATACGCAGTATTTT. This encodes CASSGRQSSTDTQYF.

This clonotype was counted ten times or more. The chain employs TRBV25-1 and TRBJ2-1; TRBD1 agrees at 8 bases. V was pared by 7 bases and J by 9 bases, with 14 bases of the junction left unmatched. Germline CDR1 MGHDK, CDR2 SYGVNS. The CDR3 spans 15 residues. DNA for the CDR3: TGTGCCAGCACCAGAACCTCGACAGGGGCTGGTGAGCAGTTCTTC. Its protein is CASTRTSTGAGEQFF. Full variable domain (missing parts from reference TRBV25-1 and TRBJ2-1): EADIYQTPRYLVIGTGKKITLECSQTMGHDKMYWYQQDPGMELHLIHYSYGVNSTEKGDLSSESTVSRIRTEHFPLTLESARPSHTSQYLCASTRTSTGAGEQFFGPGTRLTVL.

This clonotype has more than one count but fewer than ten. The chain carries TRBV5-6 and TRBJ1-1, with D hard to call. Trimming took off 1 base at V and 2 bases at J, with 12 bases between the two ends. The CDR3 spans 15 residues. Germline CDR1 and CDR2: SGHDT and YYEEEE. The CDR3 DNA follows: TGTGCCAGCAGCTTGCTTGAGACGGTTAACACTGAAGCTTTCTTT. Translating gives CASSLLETVNTEAFF.

In this sample, this clonotype turned up a few times. V usage is TRBV20-1 and J usage is TRBJ1-4; 7 bases map to TRBD1. The CDR3 contains 16 residues. J gave up 8 bases and V 5 bases, and 17 bases lay outside the gene matches. Germline V gene sequence: CDR1 DFQATT, CDR2 SNEGSKA (reference sequence). The CDR3 here is CSAPPRQGRLGEKLFF. For the CDR3, the DNA is TGCAGTGCTCCCCCCCGACAGGGACGATTAGGGGAAAAACTGTTTTTT.

This chain joins TRBV20-1 and TRBJ2-3, with D possibly being TRBD2 (5 bases). The germline gives CDR1 DFQATT, CDR2 SNEGSKA (reference sequence). CDR3 length equals 13 residues. The V end was cut by 0 bases, the J end by 5 bases, with 9 bases between. The CDR3 nucleotides are TGCAGTGCTAGAGAGCCTCGGGGAGATACGCAGTATTTT. This gives the protein CSAREPRGDTQYF.

CDR3 coding DNA: TGCAGCGTTGTACGTTCAGGGGATGAAAAACTGTTTTTT. It is translated as CSVVRSGDEKLFF. The chain links TRBV29-1 to TRBJ1-4; possible D gene TRBD1, 6 bases. Between the trimmed V and J ends, which lost 4 bases and 6 bases, there was a span of 12 bases. The germline V gene has CDR1 SQVTM and CDR2 ANQGSEA. This CDR3 comprises 13 residues.

V gene TRBV6-2 or TRBV6-3 combines with J gene TRBJ1-3; D remains ambiguous. The CDR3 extends over 16 amino acids. Trimming removed 0 bases at V and 0 bases at J, with 9 bases between. The V gene's germline CDR1 is MNHEY and CDR2 SVGEGT. CDR3 sequence (DNA): TGTGCCAGCAGTTACTCGACGGGCCACTCTGGAAACACCATATATTTT. Its protein product is CASSYSTGHSGNTIYF.

This clonotype was observed a handful of times. The chain employs TRBV5-1 and TRBJ1-1; no clear D. This CDR3 is 15 amino acids long. V lost 6 bases and J 0 bases, leaving 15 bases between the germline ends. CDR1 is SGHRS and CDR2 is YFSETQ in the germline V gene. Here the CDR3 reads CASNPGAGLNTEAFF. DNA of the CDR3: TGCGCCAGCAACCCGGGTGCGGGGTTGAACACTGAAGCTTTCTTT.

The rearrangement uses TRBV5-1 and TRBJ2-2, with D perhaps TRBD1 or TRBD2 (5 bases each). The length of the CDR3 is 13 residues. Trimming stripped 7 bases from V and 6 bases from J, with 13 bases between. Germline V gene lookup returns CDR1 SGHRS and CDR2 YFSETQ. The CDR3 bases are TGCGCCAGCTCATCATGGGGACCCGGGGAGCTGTTTTTT. Translating it yields CASSSWGPGELFF.

The chain carries TRBV29-1 and TRBJ2-3, with a tentative D call TRBD1 (5 bases). CDR1 SQVTM and CDR2 ANQGSEA come from the germline V gene. The CDR3 is 12 amino acids. V was shortened by 4 bases and J by 0 bases, with 5 bases between the two germline ends. The CDR3 region has the DNA TGCAGCGTTGGACAGAGCACAGATACGCAGTATTTT. It codes for CSVGQSTDTQYF.

V gene TRBV7-2 combines with J gene TRBJ1-6, with unresolved D. Looked up from germline, CDR1 is SGHTA and CDR2 is FQGNSA. This CDR3 is built from 12 residues. V was clipped by 5 bases and J by 9 bases, with 8 bases between them. CDR3 protein: CASSPFGSPLHF. In DNA, the CDR3 is TGTGCCAGCAGCCCCTTTGGTTCACCCCTCCACTTT.

The CDR3 loop reads CASSLVPLPNTEAFF. The DNA of the CDR3 is TGCGCCAGCAGCTTGGTCCCTCTCCCGAACACTGAAGCTTTCTTT. This rearrangement joins TRBV5-1 to TRBJ1-1, with D unclear. This CDR3 is 15 amino acids long. Germline CDR1 is SGHRS and CDR2 is YFSETQ. V lost 0 bases, J lost 1 base, and 10 bases lay in between.

In this sample, this clonotype turned up once. The rearrangement joins TRBV10-3 to TRBJ2-2; 7 bases line up with TRBD2. V lost 7 bases to trimming and J lost 6 bases; unmatched junction nucleotides: 8. CDR1 and CDR2 from the germline V gene are ENHRY and SYGVKD. The CDR3 is made up of 14 amino acids. In nucleotides, the CDR3 is TGTGCCATCACTGGGACTACAGGACCCGGGGAGCTGTTTTTT. Its protein product is CAITGTTGPGELFF.

This clonotype has only a few counts. This chain links TRBV29-1 with TRBJ1-1; TRBD1 is a possible D gene (5 bases). Per the germline V gene, CDR1 is SQVTM and CDR2 is ANQGSEA. V was shortened by 6 bases and J by 3 bases, with 11 bases between the two germline ends. The CDR3 has 12 residues. The CDR3 region has the DNA TGCAGCGTAGGGACGTGGGACACTGAAGCTTTCTTT. It translates to CSVGTWDTEAFF.